Sequencing of this TCR beta chain was carried out in a study of identical twins. With 1 base clipped from V and 10 bases from J, the junction kept 0 bases outside the gene matches. The CDR3 runs 11 residues. Germline V lookup: CDR1 MNHNS, CDR2 SASEGT. Study observations and caveats: For cord blood, abundant beta clonotypes had fewer insertions, unlike memory repertoires, which showed none.

A universal primer site was incorporated via template switching, and the cDNA contained unique molecular identifiers. TCRdb re-called the 5' RACE reads through MiXCR, storing one row per CDR3 protein. The data show 1.5 million to 2 million distinct CDR3 sequences, less than 40% seen once. This clonotype was counted only a few times. The target antigen is unknown. Material for sequencing was cord blood. This chain connects TRBV6-1 to TRBJ1-1; 7 bases agree with TRBD1. The receptor was isolated from a newborn girl in good health. CDR3 nucleotides: TGTGCCAGCAGTGAAGACAGGGGAGCTTTCTTT. Translated: CASSEDRGAFF.